The 18 T cell receptor beta chains reported below all come from one sample, sequenced in a study of CD8 T cells in ankylosing spondylitis. Each CDR3 protein is one row after TCRdb ran MiXCR on the 5' RACE reads. The sample has about 150,000 distinct CDR3 sequences; 6% to 8.5% are singletons. The sequenced sample was blood, either unsorted or a sorted T cell fraction (not recorded which). Source of these receptors: a female donor with ankylosing spondylitis or in good health (not recorded which).

This clonotype was detected ten times or more. In nucleotides, the CDR3 is TGTGCCAGCAGCGAAGCTAACTATGGCTACACCTTC. Protein sequence: CASSEANYGYTF. The V gene is TRBV7-2, the J gene TRBJ1-2; D is undetermined. Germline V gene data show CDR1 as SGHTA and CDR2 as FQGNSA. The ends were cut back, 5 bases at V and 0 bases at J, with 4 bases in the middle. The CDR3 sequence is 12 residues long.

This clonotype has ten or more counts. The chain employs TRBV20-1 and TRBJ1-5; 9 nucleotides line up with TRBD1. J was trimmed by 6 bases and V by 6 bases; bases with no gene match: 9. Germline CDR1 and CDR2: DFQATT and SNEGSKA (reference sequence). This CDR3 comprises 14 residues. CDR3 bases: TGCAGTGCAACCCCCGGGACAGGGTTTCAGCCCCAGCATTTT. Residues: CSATPGTGFQPQHF.

This clonotype was found many times. This chain uses TRBV19 with TRBJ1-1; 9 bases are shared with TRBD1. The CDR3 extends over 13 amino acids. Germline CDR1 is LNHDA and CDR2 is SQIVND (reference sequence). V trimming: 8 bases; J trimming: 3 bases; junction bases outside the gene matches: 4. This chain's CDR3 is CASSWTGDTEAFF. Written as DNA, the CDR3 is TGTGCCAGTTCCTGGACAGGGGACACTGAAGCTTTCTTT.

This clonotype was recorded a few times. V gene TRBV28 combines with J gene TRBJ2-5, with 8 bases that match TRBD2. Germline values: CDR1 MDHEN, CDR2 SYDVKM. The CDR3 length is 14 residues. J gave up 0 bases and V 5 bases, and 2 bases lay outside the gene matches. CDR3 region: CASSPGGNQETQYF. The CDR3 nucleotides read TGTGCCAGCAGTCCGGGGGGGAACCAAGAGACCCAGTACTTC.

The sample holds many counts of this clonotype. V gene TRBV20-1 combines with J gene TRBJ2-3, with 8 bases matching TRBD1. The CDR3 is 15 residues long. Germline-derived CDR1 and CDR2 are DFQATT and SNEGSKA (reference sequence). Germline trimming cut 5 bases from V and 6 bases from J; bases unmatched to any gene: 13. This CDR3 is CSASTDREWSDTQYF. CDR3 nucleotides: TGCAGTGCTTCAACGGACAGGGAGTGGTCCGATACGCAGTATTTT.

This clonotype has a count of ten or more. The CDR3 protein is CSGNEQFF. DNA of the CDR3: TGCAGCGGGAATGAGCAGTTCTTC. The V gene is TRBV20-1, the J gene TRBJ2-1; D not certain. The CDR3 is 8 amino acids. Germline V lookup: CDR1 DFQATT, CDR2 SNEGSKA (reference sequence).

The chain links TRBV13 to TRBJ2-5; D unresolved. Looked up from germline, CDR1 is PRHDT and CDR2 is FYEKMQ (reference sequence). Trimming removed 3 bases at V and 7 bases at J, with 12 bases between. The CDR3 contains 13 residues. Written as DNA, the CDR3 is TGTGCCAGCAGCTTGAACGAGTTAGGGACCCAGTACTTC. Its protein is CASSLNELGTQYF. Full variable domain (missing parts from reference TRBV13 and TRBJ2-5): AAGVIQSPRHLIKEKRETATLKCYPIPRHDTVYWYQQGPGQDPQFLISFYEKMQSDKGSIPDRFSAQQFSDYHSELNMSSLELGDSALYFCASSLNELGTQYFGPGTRLLVL.

This clonotype came up many times. This chain uses TRBV9 with TRBJ2-1, with TRBD2 matching 8 bases. Trimming took 3 bases from V and 3 from J; bases not matched to a gene: 11. Germline V gene sequence: CDR1 SGDLS, CDR2 YYNGEE. The CDR3 loop spans 17 amino acids. The CDR3 loop reads CASSGPRAGAFYNEQFF. CDR3 nucleotide sequence: TGTGCCAGCAGCGGGCCCAGAGCGGGGGCTTTCTACAATGAGCAGTTCTTC.

The sample holds many counts of this clonotype. The V call is TRBV4-2, the J call TRBJ2-7; 8 bases map to TRBD1. V was pared by 1 base and J by 5 bases, with 7 bases of the junction left unmatched. This CDR3 is built from 15 residues. The germline gives CDR1 LGHNA, CDR2 YNFKEQ. The CDR3 nucleotides are TGTGCCAGCAGCCAAGGGGCGGACAGGGAAGACGAGCAGTACTTC. Protein: CASSQGADREDEQYF.

This clonotype was detected ten times or more. V and J are TRBV12-3 or TRBV12-4 and TRBJ2-7; D may correspond to TRBD1 or TRBD2 (5 bases each). The CDR3 is 14 residues long. The ends were cut back, 3 bases at V and 1 base at J, with 10 bases in the middle. As DNA, the CDR3 is TGTGCCAGCAGTTTCGGGGCCAGTTCCTACGAGCAGTACTTC. Translating it yields CASSFGASSYEQYF.

The genes are TRBV28 and TRBJ1-2, with D tentatively TRBD1 (6 bases). The ends were cut back, 2 bases at V and 4 bases at J, with 20 bases in the middle. The CDR3 extends over 17 amino acids. CDR1 and CDR2 (germline): MDHEN, SYDVKM. CDR3 in amino acids: CASSLLSGAGGLYGYTF. The CDR3 bases are TGTGCCAGCAGTTTACTCTCAGGGGCCGGTGGGCTCTATGGCTACACCTTC.

This clonotype occurred many times. The rearrangement links TRBV3-1 to TRBJ2-2; TRBD2 might be the D (6 bases). V gave up 6 bases and J gave up 3 bases, with 11 bases separating them. Per the germline V gene, CDR1 is LGHDT and CDR2 is YNNKEL (reference sequence). This CDR3 region has 14 residues. The CDR3 is CASSSGYDTGELFF. CDR3 in DNA: TGTGCCAGCAGTAGCGGATATGACACCGGGGAGCTGTTTTTT.

This chain links TRBV9 with TRBJ1-4, with TRBD1 matching over 7 bases. V shed 0 bases, J shed 3 bases, and the junction held 5 bases outside the gene matches. Per the germline V gene, CDR1 is SGDLS and CDR2 is YYNGEE. This CDR3 region has 16 residues. CDR3 bases: TGTGCCAGCAGCGTAGTCGTCGGGACAGCTAATGAAAAACTGTTTTTT. It specifies CASSVVVGTANEKLFF.

This clonotype showed up many times. V is TRBV2 and J is TRBJ2-1; D is perhaps TRBD1 or TRBD2 (5 bases each). V was shortened by 6 bases and J by 0 bases, with 15 bases between the two germline ends. Germline V CDR1 and CDR2: SNHLY, FYNNEI. This CDR3 comprises 16 residues. CDR3 bases: TGTGCCAGCAGAATCCTGGGGGAAAGCTCCTACAATGAGCAGTTCTTC. It yields the protein CASRILGESSYNEQFF.

This clonotype was detected ten times or more. Its ends do not fully match the called genes, so a read error is possible. Here the CDR3 reads CASRDRSHEQYF. CDR3 in DNA: TGTGCCAGCCGTGACAGGAGCCACGAGCAGTACTTC. The V gene is TRBV2, the J gene TRBJ2-7, with a possible D match to TRBD1 (6 bases). CDR3 length: 12 residues. Germline V lookup: CDR1 SNHLY, CDR2 FYNNEI.

J is TRBJ2-3 and V is TRBV6-1; tentatively, D is TRBD1 (5 bases). The V end was cut by 5 bases, the J end by 6 bases, with 12 bases between. CDR1 is MNHNS, CDR2 SASEGT, per germline. This CDR3 spans 13 amino acids. The CDR3 protein is CASSKTAQDTQYF. CDR3 coding DNA: TGTGCCAGCAGTAAGACAGCCCAGGATACGCAGTATTTT.

This chain links TRBV10-3 with TRBJ2-6, with D possibly being TRBD1 (6 bases). The V gene's germline CDR1 is ENHRY and CDR2 SYGVKD. The V gene lost 4 bases and the J gene lost 0 bases, with 10 bases spanning the gap. This CDR3 comprises 16 residues. The CDR3 spells CAISGSRGSGANVLTF. The CDR3 nucleotides read TGTGCCATCAGTGGCTCCAGGGGCTCTGGGGCCAACGTCCTGACTTTC.

This clonotype was observed at least ten times. V is TRBV10-3 and J is TRBJ2-2, with D tentatively TRBD1 (6 bases). The CDR3 runs 14 residues. The V and J ends lost 7 bases and 9 bases respectively, with 18 bases between them. The germline CDR1 and CDR2 sequences are ENHRY and SYGVKD. The DNA for the CDR3 is TGTGCCATCAACCTAGGGGGTTTGGGCCGGGAGCTGTTTTTT. Its protein is CAINLGGLGRELFF.